These T cell receptor beta chains were read from a single sample in a study of T cells after yellow fever vaccination. In TCRdb, the 5' RACE reads were re-called with MiXCR into one record per CDR3 protein. In the table there are around 300,000 distinct CDR3 sequences, over 10% of which are singletons. The sample was CD4+ T cells sorted from PBMCs, taken 45 days after the yellow fever booster vaccination. The source of these receptors is a man aged 25-40 years who received the YFV17D yellow fever vaccine. The CDR3 runs from the conserved cysteine through the conserved F or W. The D gene is left open where the match is weak. Clone size appears in some rows only: once, few, many, or a class for an expanded clone.

>TRBV14|-|-|TRBJ2-3
CASSQETRSDTQYF
TGTGCCAGCAGCCAAGAGACTAGATCAGATACGCAGTATTTT
>TRBV30|few|-|TRBJ2-7
CAWGLPRTEQYF
TGTGCCTGGGGACTACCTAGGACCGAGCAGTACTTC
>TRBV7-2|few|TRBD2|TRBJ2-3
CASSSLIAGARDTQYF
TGTGCCAGCAGCTCCTTAATAGCGGGAGCGAGAGATACGCAGTATTTT
>TRBV28|-|TRBD1|TRBJ2-7
CASSPLDRVEQYF
TGTGCCAGCAGTCCGTTAGACAGGGTTGAGCAGTACTTC
>TRBV7-2|-|-|TRBJ2-3
CASSSQGRDTQYF
TGTGCCAGCAGCTCTCAGGGGCGGGATACGCAGTATTTT
>TRBV7-8|few|-|TRBJ2-1
CASSLSLAFTEQFF
TGTGCCAGCAGCTTATCGCTAGCTTTTACTGAGCAGTTCTTC
>TRBV6-2/TRBV6-3|few|-|TRBJ2-2
CASSEIGELFF
TGTGCCAGCAGCGAGATCGGGGAGCTGTTTTTT
>TRBV7-3|few|-|TRBJ2-7
CASSSTGKGAYEQYF
TGTGCCAGCAGCTCCACCGGGAAAGGGGCCTACGAGCAGTACTTC
>TRBV28|few|-|TRBJ2-7
CAISLRRAPLPYEQYF
TGTGCCATCTCCCTTAGGCGGGCCCCCTTACCTTACGAGCAGTACTTC
>TRBV15|-|-|TRBJ2-7
CATSRDRRYEQYF
TGTGCCACCAGCAGAGATCGCAGGTACGAGCAGTACTTC
>TRBV12-3/TRBV12-4|few|TRBD2|TRBJ2-1
CASRGLATDEQFF
TGTGCCAGCAGGGGACTAGCGACGGATGAGCAGTTCTTC
>TRBV28|-|-|TRBJ2-7
CASRLGLAPFHEQYF
TGTGCCAGCAGACTTGGGCTGGCTCCGTTCCACGAGCAGTACTTC
>TRBV5-1|few|TRBD2|TRBJ2-3
CASSLGGTSISDTQYF
TGCGCCAGCAGCTTGGGGGGGACTAGCATATCAGATACGCAGTATTTT
>TRBV20-1|few|TRBD2|TRBJ2-5
CSAISPREREISRETQYF
TGCAGTGCTATCTCCCCCAGGGAGCGGGAGATAAGTAGAGAGACCCAGTACTTC
>TRBV7-2|few|-|TRBJ2-7
CASSLVGRQGEQYF
TGTGCCAGCAGCTTAGTTGGGCGGCAGGGCGAGCAGTACTTC
>TRBV30|-|-|TRBJ2-1
CAWTRGSSNEQFF
TGTGCCTGGACCCGGGGTTCCAGCAATGAGCAGTTCTTC
>TRBV10-3|-|-|TRBJ2-3
CASYSGSTDTQYF
TGTGCCAGTTATAGCGGAAGCACAGATACGCAGTATTTT
>TRBV12-3/TRBV12-4|-|-|TRBJ2-7
CASSQDSQAEQYF
TGTGCCAGCAGCCAGGACAGTCAAGCCGAGCAGTACTTC
>TRBV5-1|-|TRBD1|TRBJ2-2
CASSPTGQDTGELFF
TGCGCCAGCAGCCCAACGGGACAGGACACCGGGGAGCTGTTTTTT
>TRBV5-1|few|TRBD2|TRBJ2-1
CASSSGTSGSTDEQFF
TGCGCCAGCAGTTCCGGGACTAGCGGGAGTACCGATGAGCAGTTCTTC
>TRBV29-1|few|-|TRBJ2-5
CSVLQETQYF
TGCAGCGTGCTACAAGAGACCCAGTACTTC
>TRBV5-1|once|-|TRBJ2-3
CASSRGAGSGTDTQYF
TGCGCCAGCAGCCGAGGAGCCGGATCTGGCACAGATACGCAGTATTTT
>TRBV5-1|-|TRBD2|TRBJ2-1
CVSSLRSAGGPNEQFF
TGCGTCAGCAGCTTACGGTCAGCGGGAGGGCCCAATGAGCAGTTCTTC
>TRBV5-1|few|-|TRBJ2-3
CASSSSGNPSSTDTQYF
TGCGCCAGCAGCTCATCGGGGAACCCGTCTAGCACAGATACGCAGTATTTT
>TRBV7-7|few|-|TRBJ2-5
CASSSWSEPQYF
TGTGCCAGCAGCAGTTGGAGCGAGCCCCAGTACTTC
>TRBV20-1|many|-|TRBJ1-5
CSAGQSNQPQHF
TGCAGTGCCGGACAGAGCAATCAGCCCCAGCATTTT
>TRBV13|-|TRBD2|TRBJ2-2
CASSFAGTSTGELFF
TGTGCCAGCAGCTTCGCCGGGACTAGTACCGGGGAGCTGTTTTTT
>TRBV20-1|-|TRBD1|TRBJ2-3
CSASRGTAGTDTQYF
TGCAGTGCTAGCCGAGGGACAGCTGGCACAGATACGCAGTATTTT
>TRBV6-1|many|-|TRBJ2-7
CASSLGLETYEQYF
TGTGCCAGCAGTCTTGGGCTAGAGACCTACGAGCAGTACTTC
>TRBV6-1|few|-|TRBJ2-4
CASRVDSVPNIQYF
TGTGCCAGCAGGGTAGACTCGGTCCCCAACATTCAGTACTTC
>TRBV18|few|TRBD1|TRBJ1-5
CASSAFDRGNQPQHF
TGTGCCAGCTCAGCGTTCGACAGGGGGAATCAGCCCCAGCATTTT
>TRBV9|-|TRBD1|TRBJ2-3
CASSPQTGTGADTQYF
TGTGCCAGCAGCCCGCAAACCGGGACAGGGGCAGATACGCAGTATTTT
>TRBV12-3/TRBV12-4|-|TRBD1|TRBJ1-2
CASSFQDRRGYTF
TGTGCCAGCAGTTTCCAGGACAGGCGAGGCTACACCTTC
>TRBV5-6|-|-|TRBJ1-1
CASSLGLIMNTEAFF
TGTGCCAGCAGCTTGGGTCTGATAATGAACACTGAAGCTTTCTTT
>TRBV29-1|many|-|TRBJ2-1
CSVERYSYNEQFF
TGCAGCGTTGAACGGTACTCCTACAATGAGCAGTTCTTC
>TRBV12-3/TRBV12-4|few|-|TRBJ1-2
CASSSVSRGLHGYTF
TGTGCCAGCAGTTCAGTCTCCAGGGGCCTTCATGGCTACACCTTC
>TRBV12-3/TRBV12-4|-|TRBD2|TRBJ2-4
CASSRGLAGAGDIQYF
TGTGCCAGCAGCCGAGGACTAGCGGGAGCCGGGGACATTCAGTACTTC
>TRBV20-1|many|-|TRBJ2-7
CSAFGAGKSYEQYF
TGCAGTGCTTTCGGGGCAGGGAAGTCCTACGAGCAGTACTTC
>TRBV5-1|-|-|TRBJ2-3
CASSAGRTDTQYF
TGCGCCAGCAGCGCCGGACGGACAGATACGCAGTATTTT
>TRBV25-1|few|TRBD2|TRBJ2-7
CASSEGGLASSYEQYF
TGTGCCAGCAGTGAGGGGGGACTAGCGTCCTCCTACGAGCAGTACTTC
>TRBV5-1|few|TRBD1|TRBJ2-2
CASSKGTGGTGELFF
TGCGCCAGCAGCAAGGGGACAGGGGGCACCGGGGAGCTGTTTTTT
>TRBV10-2|few|-|TRBJ2-7
CASCGTVTYEQYF
TGCGCCAGCTGCGGGACGGTGACCTACGAGCAGTACTTC
>TRBV12-3/TRBV12-4|few|-|TRBJ2-7
CASTPGQSSYEQYF
TGTGCCAGCACCCCGGGACAATCTTCCTACGAGCAGTACTTC
>TRBV5-1|many|TRBD1|TRBJ2-7
CASSGQGDQAYEQYF
TGCGCCAGCAGCGGGCAGGGGGACCAGGCCTACGAGCAGTACTTC
>TRBV2|few|-|TRBJ2-7
CASSDGTLSYEQYF
TGTGCCAGCAGTGACGGGACCCTCTCCTACGAGCAGTACTTC
>TRBV9|few|-|TRBJ2-3
CASSSYWTTSHDTQYF
TGTGCCAGCAGCAGTTATTGGACTACATCCCATGATACGCAGTATTTT
>TRBV11-2|few|-|TRBJ2-3
CASTPVDTQYF
TGTGCCAGCACCCCCGTCGATACGCAGTATTTT
>TRBV7-9|many|-|TRBJ2-7
CASSWNNAYEQYF
TGTGCCAGCAGCTGGAACAATGCCTACGAGCAGTACTTC
>TRBV5-1|-|TRBD2|TRBJ2-1
CASSGEAGPYNEQFF
TGCGCCAGCAGCGGAGAAGCGGGACCCTACAATGAGCAGTTCTTC